The 27 T cell receptor beta chains reported below all come from one sample, sequenced in a study of CXCR3-negative and CXCR3-positive naive CD8 T cells. Overall study results and limits: TRB CDR3s were more hydrophobic in CXCR3-positive than in CXCR3-negative naive cells.

The authors made the TRB cDNA libraries by 5' RACE using UMI labels. For each CDR3 protein, TCRdb gives one entry from its re-call of the 5' RACE reads, without DNA. The sample shows tens of thousands of distinct CDR3 sequences, and 0.53% sits with its ten largest clones. The antigens these receptors bind are not known. The sample taken for sequencing was naive CXCR3+ CD8+ T cells from blood. Sample subset: CD45RO-CCR7+CD27+CD95- naive CD8+ T cells expressing CXCR3 (TNR3+). All receptors come from a human donor in good health. Some clones in this sample may be carry-over from other donors' samples.

This chain links TRBV7-9 with TRBJ2-3. The CDR3 is made up of 13 amino acids. Germline V lookup: CDR1 SEHNR, CDR2 FQNEAQ (reference sequence). CDR3 loop: CASSSGNTDTQYF.

J is TRBJ2-1 and V is TRBV4-2; TCRdb calls TRBD2, which cannot be checked without DNA. Germline values: CDR1 LGHNA, CDR2 YNFKEQ. The CDR3 has 16 amino acids. CDR3: CAGSPRTSGEYNEQFF.

This sequence joins TRBV12-3 or TRBV12-4 and TRBJ2-7; no DNA is available, so the TRBD2 call from TCRdb remains unchecked. This CDR3 spans 14 amino acids. The CDR3 protein is CASSYRLAGYEQYF.

The chain couples TRBV3-1 to TRBJ2-7; TCRdb lists TRBD1, though no DNA is available to test this call. The CDR3 is 18 residues long. Germline-derived CDR1 and CDR2 are LGHDT and YNNKEL (reference sequence). The CDR3 region is CASSQDDRQGIVVYEQYF.

J is TRBJ2-4 and V is TRBV11-3; there is no DNA to check the TCRdb D call of TRBD1. The length of the CDR3 is 14 residues. CDR1 and CDR2 from the germline V gene are SGHNT and YENEEA. The CDR3 protein is CAGRQLLAKNIQYF.

The chain recombines TRBV12-3 or TRBV12-4 with TRBJ1-3. CDR3 length: 13 residues. This CDR3 is CAKTFSSGNTIYF.

The chain uses TRBV4-3 and TRBJ2-1. Germline V CDR1 and CDR2: LGHNA, YSLEER. This CDR3 is built from 17 residues. Here the CDR3 reads CASSQDLGGTQANEQFF.

The chain is built from TRBV28 and TRBJ2-3; no DNA is available, so the TRBD2 call from TCRdb remains unchecked. The CDR3 has 16 residues. Germline CDR1 and CDR2: MDHEN and SYDVKM. The CDR3 is CASRLRDYAGPDTQYF.

The J gene is TRBJ1-2, the V gene TRBV29-1; lacking DNA, the TRBD1 call made by TCRdb goes unchecked. CDR3 length: 15 amino acids. Germline assignment: CDR1 SQVTM and CDR2 ANQGSEA. CDR3 sequence: CSVEWGRGDKPGYTF.

The gene calls are TRBV19 and TRBJ2-1; lacking DNA, the TRBD1 call made by TCRdb goes unchecked. Germline assignment: CDR1 LNHDA and CDR2 SQIVND (reference sequence). This CDR3 is built from 14 residues. The CDR3 loop reads CASSPWGPPTVQFF.

J is TRBJ2-6 and V is TRBV27; lacking DNA, the TRBD1 call made by TCRdb goes unchecked. This CDR3 has 20 residues. CDR1 is MNHEY and CDR2 is SMNVEV in the germline V gene (reference sequence). The CDR3 loop is CASSLWIPGTVSSGANVLTF.

The V and J genes are TRBV27 and TRBJ2-5; TCRdb's assignment of TRBD1 cannot be checked, as there is no DNA. The germline V gene encodes CDR1 MNHEY and CDR2 SMNVEV (reference sequence). This CDR3 is 14 amino acids long. The CDR3 is CASSLRGPMETQYF.

The chain joins TRBV7-2 to TRBJ2-7. CDR3 size: 12 residues. Germline CDR1 SGHTA, CDR2 FQGNSA. This chain's CDR3 is CASSLGYDEQYF.

This chain uses TRBV7-7 with TRBJ2-2. The CDR3 extends over 14 amino acids. The germline V gene has CDR1 SSHAT and CDR2 FNYEAQ (reference sequence). CDR3 loop: CASSFSGNTGELFF.

The genes are TRBV12-3 or TRBV12-4 and TRBJ2-7; TCRdb indicates TRBD2, and absent DNA this call remains unverified. The CDR3 extends over 15 amino acids. The CDR3 is CASSFVPSPSYEQYF.

This sequence joins TRBV15 and TRBJ1-2. Looked up from germline, CDR1 is LNHNV and CDR2 is YYDKDF (reference sequence). The CDR3 runs to 13 residues. The CDR3 is CATHSVPNYGYTF. The complete variable domain, with remaining parts taken from reference TRBV15 and TRBJ1-2, reads DAMVIQNPRYQVTQFGKPVTLSCSQTLNHNVMYWYQQKSSQAPKLLFHYYDKDFNNEADTPDNFQSRRPNTSFCFLDIRSPGLGDTAMYLCATHSVPNYGYTFGSGTRLTVV.

The chain has TRBV7-8 and TRBJ2-1. Looked up from germline, CDR1 is SGHVS and CDR2 is FQNEAQ. The CDR3 runs 16 residues. The CDR3 sequence: CASSLALSASANEQFF.

The genes are TRBV7-2 and TRBJ2-1; TCRdb outputs TRBD2, but without DNA this stays unchecked. Per the germline V gene, CDR1 is SGHTA and CDR2 is FQGNSA. The CDR3 covers 15 residues. CDR3 protein: CASSSSPLADNEQFF.

The gene calls are TRBV28 and TRBJ2-7; the D call from TCRdb, TRBD1, cannot be confirmed without DNA. Germline assignment: CDR1 MDHEN and CDR2 SYDVKM. This CDR3 contains 14 residues. The CDR3 here is CASSFPTGIYEQYF.

The V call is TRBV28, the J call TRBJ2-3; the D call from TCRdb, TRBD1, cannot be confirmed without DNA. This CDR3 comprises 13 residues. CDR1 MDHEN and CDR2 SYDVKM come from the germline V gene. The CDR3 spells CASSLDSPDTQYF.

The chain has TRBV6-5 and TRBJ1-1. Germline V lookup: CDR1 MNHEY, CDR2 SVGAGI. This CDR3 comprises 17 residues. The CDR3 loop reads CASSSLLPPGGNTEAFF.

The chain has TRBV4-2 and TRBJ2-1; the D call from TCRdb, TRBD1, cannot be confirmed without DNA. The germline gives CDR1 LGHNA, CDR2 YNFKEQ. This CDR3 spans 16 amino acids. CDR3 sequence reads: CASSQEGGTVYNEQFF.

V is TRBV29-1 and J is TRBJ2-7; TCRdb reports TRBD2, a call that lacks DNA to check it against. CDR3 length: 13 amino acids. The germline CDR1 and CDR2 sequences are SQVTM and ANQGSEA. CDR3 sequence: CSVLAGPGYEQYF.

The genes are TRBV5-1 and TRBJ2-1. Germline V CDR1 and CDR2: SGHRS, YFSETQ. This CDR3 contains 15 residues. The CDR3 sequence: CASRPDGLAYNEQFF.

The chain combines TRBV29-1 with TRBJ1-5; the D call from TCRdb, TRBD1, cannot be confirmed without DNA. Germline-derived CDR1 and CDR2 are SQVTM and ANQGSEA. This CDR3 comprises 14 residues. CDR3 protein: CSVDSQGDNQPQHF.

This chain connects TRBV5-4 to TRBJ1-1. Germline CDR1 is SGHNT and CDR2 is YYREEE (reference sequence). CDR3 length: 13 residues. The CDR3 is CASSGIYEREAFF. Filled out from reference TRBV5-4 and TRBJ1-1, the complete variable domain reads ETGVTQSPTHLIKTRGQQVTLRCSSQSGHNTVSWYQQALGQGPQFIFQYYREEENGRGNFPPRFSGLQFPNYSSELNVNALELDDSALYLCASSGIYEREAFFGQGTRLTVV.

V and J are TRBV27 and TRBJ1-2. Germline V gives CDR1 MNHEY, CDR2 SMNVEV (reference sequence). CDR3 length: 16 amino acids. The CDR3 sequence is CASSATWAAGNYGYTF.